A single sample gave rise to the 20 T cell receptor beta chains below, sequenced in a study of blood T cell repertoires in COVID-19. The method was immunoSEQ multiplex PCR; TCRdb's version includes in-frame clones alone and lacks a portion of them. The table lists about 220,000 clones, around 80% of them singletons. Specimen: peripheral blood. The receptor set was obtained from a man aged 50 to 60 with active or convalescent COVID-19.

This chain connects TRBV7-9 to TRBJ2-7; TRBD1 matches 7 bases. Germline values: CDR1 SEHNR, CDR2 FQNEAQ (reference sequence). V trimming: 1 base; J trimming: 5 bases; junction bases outside the gene matches: 2. The CDR3 runs 13 residues. The CDR3 loop is CASSLDTGDEQYF. CDR3 DNA: TGTGCCAGCAGCTTAGATACAGGGGACGAGCAGTACTTC.

This clone was observed once. This chain connects TRBV28 to TRBJ2-1, with D perhaps matching TRBD2 (5 bases). Germline values: CDR1 MDHEN, CDR2 SYDVKM. V dropped 6 bases and J dropped 7 bases, with 10 bases sitting between them. CDR3 size: 12 residues. The CDR3 loop is CASRPGSNEQFF. CDR3 DNA sequence: TGTGCCAGCAGACCGGGAAGTAATGAGCAGTTCTTC.

This clone was observed a handful of times. V and J are TRBV7-9 and TRBJ1-1, with 8 bases that match TRBD1. The trim removed 2 bases at V and 5 bases at J, leaving 7 bases unmatched. CDR3 length: 15 amino acids. Germline V gene sequence: CDR1 SEHNR, CDR2 FQNEAQ (reference sequence). The CDR3 coding sequence is TGTGCCAGCAGCTTACTGGGACAGGAGAAGACTGAAGCTTTCTTT. The encoded protein is CASSLLGQEKTEAFF. Drawing the rest from reference TRBV7-9 and TRBJ1-1, the complete variable domain is DTGVSQNPRHKITKRGQNVTFRCDPISEHNRLYWYRQTLGQGPEFLTYFQNEAQLEKSRLLSDRFSAERPKGSFSTLEIQRTEQGDSAMYLCASSLLGQEKTEAFFGQGTRLTVV.

This clone appeared a few times. The rearrangement joins TRBV6-6 to TRBJ2-2, with TRBD1 identical over 7 bases. The CDR3 runs to 15 residues. The trim removed 2 bases at V and 1 base at J, leaving 1 base unmatched. CDR1 and CDR2 from the germline V gene are MNHNY and SVGAGI (reference sequence). The CDR3 DNA reads TGTGCCAGCAGTTACCGACAGGGGAACACCGGGGAGCTGTTTTTT. This sequence encodes CASSYRQGNTGELFF.

The V gene is TRBV28, the J gene TRBJ2-4; the D gene is possibly TRBD1 (6 bases). There are 15 residues in the CDR3. V lost 6 bases to trimming and J lost 3 bases, with 15 bases between them. Germline lookup yields CDR1 MDHEN and CDR2 SYDVKM. The CDR3 loop reads CASRTPEGGKNIQYF. Here the CDR3 DNA reads TGTGCCAGCAGAACCCCTGAAGGGGGCAAAAACATTCAGTACTTC. Filled out from reference TRBV28 and TRBJ2-4, the complete variable domain reads DVKVTQSSRYLVKRTGEKVFLECVQDMDHENMFWYRQDPGLGLRLIYFSYDVKMKEKGDIPEGYSVSREKKERFSLILESASTNQTSMYLCASRTPEGGKNIQYFGAGTRLSVL.

The J gene is TRBJ2-7, the V gene TRBV11-3; D possibly corresponds to TRBD1 (6 bases). Deletions cut 1 base from V and 0 bases from J, with 10 bases between. In germline, CDR1 is SGHNT, CDR2 YENEEA. This CDR3 is built from 15 residues. CDR3 sequence (DNA): TGTGCCAGCAGCTTAGGACAGGCCAACTCCTACGAGCAGTACTTC. Amino acids: CASSLGQANSYEQYF.

The chain couples TRBV12-3 or TRBV12-4 to TRBJ1-6; D is possibly TRBD1 (6 bases). The CDR3 contains 13 residues. V was trimmed by 7 bases and J by 6 bases, leaving 10 bases between them. CDR3 amino acids: CASTGTSNSPLHF. CDR3 bases: TGTGCCAGCACCGGGACAAGTAATTCACCCCTCCACTTT.

CDR3 region: CASSLWISGSINEQFF. CDR3 sequence (DNA): TGTGCCAGCAGCTTATGGATTAGCGGGAGTATCAATGAGCAGTTCTTC. This chain uses TRBV11-2 with TRBJ2-1, with TRBD2 identical over 9 bases. CDR1 is SGHAT, CDR2 FQNNGV, per germline. The CDR3 length is 16 residues. The V and J ends lost 2 bases and 6 bases, in that order; junction bases with no gene match: 8.

Note on this clone: At the DNA level, this CDR3 is encoded by other sequences in the same sample as well. V is TRBV2 and J is TRBJ1-6, with 8 nucleotides matching TRBD1. The V segment lost 2 bases and the J segment 7 bases; nucleotides outside the gene matches: 4. CDR1 and CDR2 (germline): SNHLY, FYNNEI. CDR3 size: 15 residues. This CDR3 is CASSEQGAGNSPLHF. The CDR3 nucleotides read TGTGCCAGCAGTGAACAGGGGGCAGGGAATTCACCCCTCCACTTT.

V is TRBV5-1 and J is TRBJ2-2, with 9 bases aligning to TRBD2. Losses at the gene ends were 0 bases for V and 2 bases for J; bases not matched to a gene: 14. The CDR3 extends over 20 amino acids. CDR1 is SGHRS, CDR2 YFSETQ, per germline. The chain's CDR3 is CASSLDPSSPSGVNTGELFF. DNA of the CDR3: TGCGCCAGCAGCTTGGACCCCAGCTCCCCTAGCGGGGTTAACACCGGGGAGCTGTTTTTT.

V and J are TRBV11-2 and TRBJ1-6; tentative D call: TRBD1 (5 bases). The germline V gene encodes CDR1 SGHAT and CDR2 FQNNGV. Between the trimmed V and J ends, which lost 3 bases and 4 bases, there was a span of 7 bases. The CDR3 spans 14 residues. The CDR3 region is CASSLGGYNSPLHF. CDR3 bases: TGTGCCAGCAGCTTGGGGGGTTATAATTCACCCCTCCACTTT.

This rearrangement joins TRBV6-5 to TRBJ1-1, with 9 positions matching TRBD1. The germline V gene has CDR1 MNHEY and CDR2 SVGAGI. V lost 0 bases to trimming and J lost 5 bases; unmatched junction nucleotides: 4. The CDR3 is 15 residues long. In nucleotides, the CDR3 is TGTGCCAGCAGTTACTCGGGACAGGGTTATACTGAAGCTTTCTTT. Amino acids: CASSYSGQGYTEAFF.

The J gene is TRBJ2-2, the V gene TRBV5-5; the match to TRBD1 covers 7 bases. Losses at the gene ends were 4 bases for V and 5 bases for J; bases not matched to a gene: 8. The CDR3 has 15 residues. From germline, CDR1 is SGHKS and CDR2 YYEKEE (reference sequence). Here the CDR3 reads CASSLLGGSTGELFF. The CDR3, as DNA: TGTGCCAGCAGCCTTTTAGGGGGCTCAACCGGGGAGCTGTTTTTT.

The DNA of the CDR3 is TGTGCCAGCACCGACAGGGGGTATCAGCCCCAGCATTTT. Amino acid sequence: CASTDRGYQPQHF. The gene calls are TRBV12-3 or TRBV12-4 and TRBJ1-5; TRBD1 aligns across 9 bases. There are 13 residues in the CDR3. V dropped 7 bases and J dropped 5; count of bases not matched to a gene: 3.

The genes are TRBV2 and TRBJ2-4; D might be TRBD1 (6 bases). CDR1 is SNHLY, CDR2 FYNNEI, per germline. Trimming shortened V by 3 bases and J by 0 bases, and 12 bases separated the two germline ends. This CDR3 has 16 amino acids. The CDR3 is CASSEGQFLAKNIQYF. CDR3 DNA sequence: TGTGCCAGCAGTGAGGGACAATTCTTAGCCAAAAACATTCAGTACTTC.

This chain links TRBV5-1 with TRBJ1-2; TRBD1 agrees at 9 bases. The CDR3 sequence is 15 residues long. V lost 2 bases and J lost 3; bases outside the gene matches: 5. Germline V CDR1 and CDR2: SGHRS, YFSETQ. The CDR3 spells CASSLLTGGDYGYTF. In DNA, the CDR3 is TGCGCCAGCAGCTTATTGACAGGGGGAGACTATGGCTACACCTTC.

The V and J genes are TRBV15 and TRBJ2-2; possible D gene TRBD2, 5 bases. Looked up from germline, CDR1 is LNHNV and CDR2 is YYDKDF (reference sequence). V lost 5 bases and J 6 bases, leaving 16 bases between the germline ends. The CDR3 has 15 amino acids. CDR3 in amino acids: CATSYNLLEPGELFF. Here the CDR3 DNA reads TGTGCCACCAGCTACAACTTACTAGAGCCCGGGGAGCTGTTTTTT.

Here the CDR3 DNA reads TGTGCCACCAGTAACAGGGAAACTAATGAAAAACTGTTTTTT. Protein sequence: CATSNRETNEKLFF. V is TRBV15 and J is TRBJ1-4; D may be TRBD1 (6 bases). Trimming took 6 bases from V and 1 from J, leaving 9 bases between them. Germline values: CDR1 LNHNV, CDR2 YYDKDF (reference sequence). The CDR3 runs to 14 residues. The complete variable domain, with remaining parts taken from reference TRBV15 and TRBJ1-4, reads DAMVIQNPRYQVTQFGKPVTLSCSQTLNHNVMYWYQQKSSQAPKLLFHYYDKDFNNEADTPDNFQSRRPNTSFCFLDIRSPGLGDTAMYLCATSNRETNEKLFFGSGTQLSVL.

This clone has a handful of counts. The chain joins TRBV30 to TRBJ2-2; 7 nucleotides line up with TRBD1. CDR3 length: 16 residues. Germline V lookup: CDR1 GTSNPN, CDR2 SVGIG (reference sequence). Trimming removed 2 bases from V and 1 base from J; junction bases left unmatched: 7. The CDR3 nucleotides are TGTGCCTGGAGTCCATCCGGGACAGAGAACACCGGGGAGCTGTTTTTT. Encoded protein: CAWSPSGTENTGELFF.

V and J are TRBV6-5 and TRBJ2-7; TRBD2 might be the D (6 bases). The CDR3 has 15 amino acids. V lost 2 bases, J lost 1 base, and 12 bases lay in between. Germline V gene sequence: CDR1 MNHEY, CDR2 SVGAGI. CDR3 DNA: TGTGCCAGCAGTTACGTGCGGGGACCTTCCTACGAGCAGTACTTC. Translation gives CASSYVRGPSYEQYF.